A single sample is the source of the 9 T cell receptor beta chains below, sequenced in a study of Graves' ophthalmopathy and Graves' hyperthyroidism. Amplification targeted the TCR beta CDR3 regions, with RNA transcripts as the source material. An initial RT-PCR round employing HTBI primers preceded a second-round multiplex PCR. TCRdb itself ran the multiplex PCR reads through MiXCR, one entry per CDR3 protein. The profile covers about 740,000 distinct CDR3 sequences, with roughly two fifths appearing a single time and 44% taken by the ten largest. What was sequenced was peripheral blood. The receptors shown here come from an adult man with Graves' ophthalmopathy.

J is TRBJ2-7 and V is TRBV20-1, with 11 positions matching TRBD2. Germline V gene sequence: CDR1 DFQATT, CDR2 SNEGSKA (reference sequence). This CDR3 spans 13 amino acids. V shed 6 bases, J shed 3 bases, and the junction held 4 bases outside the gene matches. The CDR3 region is CSALLAGVYEQYF. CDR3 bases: TGCAGTGCCTTACTAGCGGGAGTCTACGAGCAGTACTTC.

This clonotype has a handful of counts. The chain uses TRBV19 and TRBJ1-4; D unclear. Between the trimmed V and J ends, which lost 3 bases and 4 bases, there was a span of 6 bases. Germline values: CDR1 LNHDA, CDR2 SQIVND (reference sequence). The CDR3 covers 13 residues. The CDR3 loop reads CASSIWGNEKLFF. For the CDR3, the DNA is TGTGCCAGTAGTATCTGGGGTAATGAAAAACTGTTTTTT.

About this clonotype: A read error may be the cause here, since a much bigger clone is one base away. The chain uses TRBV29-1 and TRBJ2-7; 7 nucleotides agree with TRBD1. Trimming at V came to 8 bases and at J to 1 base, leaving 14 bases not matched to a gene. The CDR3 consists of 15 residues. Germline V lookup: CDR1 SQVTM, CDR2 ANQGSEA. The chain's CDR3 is CSIVVPDRNSYEQYF. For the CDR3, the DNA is TGCAGCATTGTGGTCCCGGACAGGAATTCCTACGAGCAGTACTTC.

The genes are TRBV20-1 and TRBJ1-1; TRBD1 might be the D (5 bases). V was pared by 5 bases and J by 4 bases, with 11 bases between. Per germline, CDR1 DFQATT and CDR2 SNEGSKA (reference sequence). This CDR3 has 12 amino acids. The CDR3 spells CSAGEGFTEAFF. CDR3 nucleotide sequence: TGCAGTGCTGGTGAGGGGTTCACTGAAGCTTTCTTT.

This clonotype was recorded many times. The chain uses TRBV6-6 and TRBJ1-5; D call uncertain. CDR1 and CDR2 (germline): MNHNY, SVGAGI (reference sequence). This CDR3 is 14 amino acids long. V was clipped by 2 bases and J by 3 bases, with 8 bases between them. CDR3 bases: TGTGCCAGCAGTTACGTAGGGCACAATCAGCCCCAGCATTTT. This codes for CASSYVGHNQPQHF.

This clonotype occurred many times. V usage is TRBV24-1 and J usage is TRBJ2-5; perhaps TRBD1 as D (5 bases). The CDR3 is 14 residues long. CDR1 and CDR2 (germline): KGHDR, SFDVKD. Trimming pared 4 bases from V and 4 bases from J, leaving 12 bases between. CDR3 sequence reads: CATSDPTVAETQYF. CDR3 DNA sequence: TGTGCCACCAGTGACCCGACAGTGGCAGAGACCCAGTACTTC.

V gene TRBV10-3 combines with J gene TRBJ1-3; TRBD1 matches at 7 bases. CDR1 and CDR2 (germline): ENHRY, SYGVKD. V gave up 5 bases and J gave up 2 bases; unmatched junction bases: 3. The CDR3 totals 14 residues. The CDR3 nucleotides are TGTGCCATCAGTCGACAGGGAACTGGAAACACCATATATTTT. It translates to CAISRQGTGNTIYF.

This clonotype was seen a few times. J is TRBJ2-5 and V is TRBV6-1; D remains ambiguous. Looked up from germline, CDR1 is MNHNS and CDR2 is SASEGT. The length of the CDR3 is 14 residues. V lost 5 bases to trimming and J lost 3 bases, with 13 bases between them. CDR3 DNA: TGTGCCAGCAGTCTATCAGACGGAGAAGAGACCCAGTACTTC. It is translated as CASSLSDGEETQYF.

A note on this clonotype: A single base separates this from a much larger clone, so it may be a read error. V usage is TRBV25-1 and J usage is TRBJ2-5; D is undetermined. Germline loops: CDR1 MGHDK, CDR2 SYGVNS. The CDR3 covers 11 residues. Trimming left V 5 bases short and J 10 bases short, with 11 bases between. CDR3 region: CASSFKKIQYF. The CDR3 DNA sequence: TGTGCCAGCAGTTTCAAAAAGATCCAGTACTTC. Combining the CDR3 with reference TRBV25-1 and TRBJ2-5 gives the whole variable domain EADIYQTPRYLVIGTGKKITLECSQTMGHDKMYWYQQDPGMELHLIHYSYGVNSTEKGDLSSESTVSRIRTEHFPLTLESARPSHTSQYLCASSFKKIQYFGPGTRLLVL.